This T cell receptor beta chain was documented in a study of human T cells and chemical hapten exposure. Background on the study: Diphenylcyclopropenone, dosed weekly to the scalp, was given to patients throughout the roughly 22-week study. Per-sample TCR yield variation was attributed mainly to small pooled library volume differences.

Time point reported: patch test 1, 2 weeks after DPC sensitization. The treatment was: therapeutic diphenylcyclopropenone sensitization with weekly scalp DPC. Unfractionated whole blood was the source of the extracted total RNA. This clonotype was seen a few times. Germline-derived CDR1 and CDR2 are SNHLY and FYNNEI. This CDR3 is built from 15 residues. V was pared by 2 bases and J by 6 bases, with 16 bases between. Unique molecular identifiers were linked by the library to individual cDNA molecules. One entry per CDR3 protein results from TCRdb running MiXCR on the RACE reads. Of approximately 90,000 distinct CDR3 sequences detected, around 11% appear once; the ten largest clones hold 2.1%.

The sample was whole blood, taken in connection with sensitization to the hapten diphenylcyclopropenone (DPC). V gene TRBV2 combines with J gene TRBJ1-2, with D tentatively TRBD1 (5 bases). The sequence came from a woman between 40 and 50 years old with alopecia areata. Some clones in this sample may be carry-over from other donors' samples. As DNA, the CDR3 is TGTGCCAGCAGTGAATTGGGCAGCGGGGCGGATGGCTACACCTTC. This codes for CASSELGSGADGYTF.